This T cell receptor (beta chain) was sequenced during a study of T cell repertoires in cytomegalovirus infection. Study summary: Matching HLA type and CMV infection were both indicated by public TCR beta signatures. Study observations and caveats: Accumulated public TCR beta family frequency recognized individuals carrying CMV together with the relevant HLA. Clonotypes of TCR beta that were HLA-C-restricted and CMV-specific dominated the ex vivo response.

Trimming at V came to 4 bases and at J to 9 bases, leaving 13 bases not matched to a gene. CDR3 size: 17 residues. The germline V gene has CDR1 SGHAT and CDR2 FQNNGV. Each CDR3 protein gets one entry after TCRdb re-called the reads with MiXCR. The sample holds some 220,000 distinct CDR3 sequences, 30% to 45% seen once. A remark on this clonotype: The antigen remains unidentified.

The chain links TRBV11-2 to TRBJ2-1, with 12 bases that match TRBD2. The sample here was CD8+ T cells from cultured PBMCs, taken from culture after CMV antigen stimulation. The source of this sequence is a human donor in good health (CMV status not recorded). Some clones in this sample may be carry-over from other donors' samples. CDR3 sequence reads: CASSSPSSGGALTEQFF. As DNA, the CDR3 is TGTGCCAGCAGCTCCCCCTCTAGCGGGGGGGCCCTAACTGAGCAGTTCTTC.